Shown below are 29 T cell receptor beta chains from a single sample sequenced in a study of T cells in narcolepsy (dated by TCRdb to 2017 to 2018). The method behind the library was the immunoSEQ multiplex PCR assay. TCRdb took this table from immuneACCESS and kept in-frame rearrangements with V and J called. Such tables lack part of the clones; where checked against another copy, unresolved V genes explain under half of the gap, and the rest is unexplained. A total of 30,000 to 40,000 clones appear in this sample, 75% to 90% of them only once. Clones ranked in the top ten supply roughly 0.8% of the sample. What was sequenced was CD45RA- memory CD4+ T cells from PBMCs. The intended sense of this specimen's cell subset or site label: memory T cells sorted ex vivo from peripheral blood. The receptor set was obtained from a human donor with narcolepsy.

This clone was recorded only once. The chain joins TRBV12-2 to TRBJ1-4. TRBV12-2 is flagged as a pseudogene. This CDR3 spans 16 amino acids. The CDR3 is CASRSEGEATNEKLFF. The CDR3 nucleotides are TGTGCAAGTCGCTCGGAGGGGGAAGCAACTAATGAAAAACTGTTTTTT.

Only one count was recorded for this clone. The V and J genes are TRBV6-1 and TRBJ2-2, with D unresolved. V gave up 6 bases and J gave up 0 bases, with 11 bases separating them. This CDR3 has 15 residues. Germline V gene lookup returns CDR1 MNHNS and CDR2 SASEGT. The DNA of the CDR3 is TGTGCCAGCAGCGGTAACGTGGCGAACACCGGGGAGCTGTTTTTT. Its protein product is CASSGNVANTGELFF.

The V and J genes are TRBV6-1 and TRBJ1-3; D gene uncertain. This CDR3 is built from 14 residues. Per germline, CDR1 MNHNS and CDR2 SASEGT. Trimming removed 6 bases from V and 2 bases from J, with 11 bases in between. The CDR3 DNA sequence: TGTGCCAGCAGGGGAGACATTACTGGAAACACCATATATTTT. It encodes CASRGDITGNTIYF.

Only one count was recorded for this clone. Other DNA sequences in this sample translate to the same CDR3. This chain joins TRBV5-1 and TRBJ2-1, with 11 bases fitting TRBD2. Germline V gene sequence: CDR1 SGHRS, CDR2 YFSETQ. This CDR3 has 15 amino acids. J lost 3 bases, V lost 1 base, and 0 bases had no gene match. The CDR3 nucleotides are TGCGCCAGCAGCTTGACTAGCGGGAGCTACAATGAGCAGTTCTTC. It codes for CASSLTSGSYNEQFF.

The chain combines TRBV28 with TRBJ2-6; 10 nucleotides align to TRBD1. Germline trimming cut 5 bases from V and 0 bases from J; bases unmatched to any gene: 4. Per germline, CDR1 MDHEN and CDR2 SYDVKM. The CDR3 spans 17 residues. This CDR3 is CASSEDRGDSGANVLTF. CDR3 in DNA: TGTGCCAGCAGTGAGGACAGGGGGGACTCTGGGGCCAACGTCCTGACTTTC. Using reference TRBV28 and TRBJ2-6 for the parts outside the CDR3, the full variable domain is DVKVTQSSRYLVKRTGEKVFLECVQDMDHENMFWYRQDPGLGLRLIYFSYDVKMKEKGDIPEGYSVSREKKERFSLILESASTNQTSMYLCASSEDRGDSGANVLTFGAGSRLTVL.

V and J are TRBV10-3 and TRBJ2-1; D uncertain. Germline CDR1 and CDR2: ENHRY and SYGVKD. The V end lost 3 bases, the J end lost 2 bases, and 5 bases lay between the germline ends. The CDR3 covers 13 residues. CDR3 DNA: TGTGCCATCAGTGAATTGACCTACAATGAGCAGTTCTTC. Protein product: CAISELTYNEQFF.

The rearrangement uses TRBV6-5 and TRBJ2-6; the D is unclear. There are 12 residues in the CDR3. Trimming removed 6 bases at V and 2 bases at J, with 2 bases between. Germline CDR1 reads MNHEY; CDR2 reads SVGAGI. CDR3 coding DNA: TGTGCCAGCAGCCCTGGGGCCAACGTCCTGACTTTC. Translating it yields CASSPGANVLTF.

This clone was counted once. This chain links TRBV15 with TRBJ1-5; no reliable D call. This CDR3 has 13 residues. Germline CDR1 is LNHNV and CDR2 is YYDKDF (reference sequence). V was shortened by 5 bases and J by 4 bases, with 9 bases between the two germline ends. CDR3 DNA sequence: TGTGCCACCAGCCTCGTGGGGAATCAGCCCCAGCATTTT. Its protein product is CATSLVGNQPQHF.

The chain combines TRBV9 with TRBJ1-4; TRBD1 agrees at 7 bases. V was pared by 5 bases and J by 3 bases, with 10 bases of the junction left unmatched. The CDR3 is 16 amino acids. Germline values: CDR1 SGDLS, CDR2 YYNGEE. CDR3: CASSATPGGPNEKLFF. CDR3 sequence (DNA): TGTGCCAGCAGTGCTACGCCAGGGGGGCCTAATGAAAAACTGTTTTTT.

The V gene is TRBV19, the J gene TRBJ1-2, with D possibly TRBD1 on 6 matching bases. Trimming removed 3 bases at V and 5 bases at J, with 13 bases between. The CDR3 loop spans 14 amino acids. CDR1 and CDR2 (germline): LNHDA, SQIVND (reference sequence). The CDR3 spells CASSIGRGPYGYTF. CDR3 DNA: TGTGCCAGTAGTATCGGCAGGGGACCATATGGCTACACCTTC.

The chain recombines TRBV18 with TRBJ2-5; D not certain. The assigned J gene may be wrong: the sequence end matches TRBJ2-7 better. The CDR3 runs 16 residues. Germline V gives CDR1 KGHSH, CDR2 LQKENI. The CDR3 DNA sequence: TGTGCCAGCTCATCGACCACGGGTCGGGCAAGCTACGAGCAGTACTTC. As protein: CASSSTTGRASYEQYF.

V and J are TRBV28 and TRBJ2-7, with 10 bases lining up with TRBD2. Germline V gene sequence: CDR1 MDHEN, CDR2 SYDVKM. The CDR3 runs 14 residues. The ends lost 4 bases at V and 4 bases at J; junction bases unmatched: 4. The CDR3 region has the DNA TGTGCCAGCAGTTCTCTAGCGGGAGAGTACGAGCAGTACTTC. Encoded protein: CASSSLAGEYEQYF.

The rearrangement uses TRBV5-1 and TRBJ1-5; D gene unclear. Trimming cost V 0 bases and J 0 bases, with 7 bases left between them. The germline V gene has CDR1 SGHRS and CDR2 YFSETQ. The CDR3 has 15 amino acids. This chain's CDR3 is CASSLDSYSNQPQHF. In nucleotides, the CDR3 is TGCGCCAGCAGCTTGGACAGTTATAGCAATCAGCCCCAGCATTTT.

Turning to this clone: In the same sample, other DNA sequences code for this CDR3. The chain is built from TRBV7-9 and TRBJ2-5; D is possibly TRBD2 (7 bases). This CDR3 comprises 15 residues. The ends were cut back, 1 base at V and 5 bases at J, with 14 bases in the middle. Germline V gene data show CDR1 as SEHNR and CDR2 as FQNEAQ (reference sequence). The CDR3 sequence is CASSLGRGGSETQYF. The DNA of the CDR3 is TGTGCCAGCAGCTTAGGGAGGGGGGGTTCGGAGACCCAGTACTTC.

The gene calls are TRBV4-3 and TRBJ2-2; no reliable D call. In germline, CDR1 is LGHNA, CDR2 YSLEER. V was shortened by 1 base and J by 8 bases, with 8 bases between the two germline ends. This CDR3 contains 13 residues. CDR3 bases: TGCGCCAGCAGCCAAGCTGTAATGGGGGAGCTGTTTTTT. As protein: CASSQAVMGELFF.

This clone was seen only a few times. The DNA for the CDR3 is TGTGCCAGCAGTCAGGGTGGGAGGCAGCCCCAGCATTTT. Translation: CASSQGGRQPQHF. The chain couples TRBV28 to TRBJ1-5; D might be TRBD1 (5 bases). CDR1 and CDR2 (germline): MDHEN, SYDVKM. V was pared by 5 bases and J by 7 bases, with 12 bases between. This CDR3 region has 13 residues.

The gene calls are TRBV30 and TRBJ2-6; tentatively, D is TRBD1 (6 bases). This CDR3 has 16 amino acids. CDR1 is GTSNPN and CDR2 is SVGIG in the germline V gene (reference sequence). V was clipped by 1 base and J by 1 base, with 11 bases between them. CDR3 in amino acids: CAWSETGGSGANVLTF. The CDR3 bases are TGTGCCTGGAGTGAGACAGGCGGATCTGGGGCCAACGTCCTGACTTTC.

The chain couples TRBV7-2 to TRBJ2-5; D call uncertain. The CDR3 consists of 14 residues. The V gene's germline CDR1 is SGHTA and CDR2 FQGNSA. The V end lost 0 bases, the J end lost 1 base, and 6 bases lay between the germline ends. For the CDR3, the DNA is TGTGCCAGCAGCTTAGCAATAGTCCAAGAGACCCAGTACTTC. Protein product: CASSLAIVQETQYF.

This chain links TRBV28 with TRBJ1-4; maybe TRBD1 (5 bases). The CDR3 is 14 residues long. The V gene's germline CDR1 is MDHEN and CDR2 SYDVKM. Trimming stripped 5 bases from V and 8 bases from J, with 15 bases between. This CDR3 reads CASSRGGEQEKLFF. DNA for the CDR3: TGTGCCAGCAGTCGTGGGGGAGAACAAGAAAAACTGTTTTTT.

This clone turned up a few times. V gene TRBV5-6 combines with J gene TRBJ1-6; D is ambiguous. The V end was cut by 4 bases, the J end by 10 bases, with 15 bases between. The CDR3 has 14 amino acids. The germline gives CDR1 SGHDT, CDR2 YYEEEE. The CDR3 reads CASSVRGRMSPLHF. The CDR3 bases are TGTGCCAGCAGCGTGCGAGGGAGGATGTCACCCCTCCACTTT. Variable domain in full (rest from reference TRBV5-6 and TRBJ1-6): DAGVTQSPTHLIKTRGQQVTLRCSPKSGHDTVSWYQQALGQGPQFIFQYYEEEERQRGNFPDRFSGHQFPNYSSELNVNALLLGDSALYLCASSVRGRMSPLHFGNGTRLTVT.

The J gene is TRBJ2-5, the V gene TRBV28; 7 bases are a match to TRBD2. From germline, CDR1 is MDHEN and CDR2 SYDVKM. The CDR3 sequence is 17 residues long. Trimming at V came to 5 bases and at J to 2 bases, leaving 14 bases not matched to a gene. CDR3 DNA sequence: TGTGCCAGCAGTGGCCTCGGGGGAGCGGGGATACAAGAGACCCAGTACTTC. Translation gives CASSGLGGAGIQETQYF.

The rearrangement links TRBV5-1 to TRBJ2-7, with 11 bases fitting TRBD1. The J segment lost 4 bases and the V segment lost 7 bases, leaving 7 bases of the junction unmatched. This CDR3 has 14 amino acids. Germline V gene sequence: CDR1 SGHRS, CDR2 YFSETQ. The CDR3 nucleotides are TGCGCCAGCGGAACCGGGACAGGGGGATACGAGCAGTACTTC. Amino acids: CASGTGTGGYEQYF.

In this sample, this clone turned up a few times. The chain has TRBV5-8 and TRBJ2-7, with D unclear. V shed 3 bases and J shed 0 bases, with 10 bases lying between them. From germline, CDR1 is SGHTS and CDR2 YDEGEE. This CDR3 is 14 amino acids long. The CDR3 coding sequence is TGTGCCAGCAGCTCCGGACCGGTCTCCTACGAGCAGTACTTC. Translation: CASSSGPVSYEQYF.

V usage is TRBV7-2 and J usage is TRBJ1-4; 8 bases map to TRBD1. The CDR3 extends over 14 amino acids. CDR1 and CDR2 (germline): SGHTA, FQGNSA. With V trimmed by 5 bases and J by 5 bases, 4 bases remained unmatched. CDR3 sequence (DNA): TGTGCCAGCAGCATCGGACAGGGAAATGAAAAACTGTTTTTT. Amino acid sequence: CASSIGQGNEKLFF. Drawing the rest from reference TRBV7-2 and TRBJ1-4, the complete variable domain is GAGVSQSPSNKVTEKGKDVELRCDPISGHTALYWYRQSLGQGLEFLIYFQGNSAPDKSGLPSDRFSAERTGGSVSTLTIQRTQQEDSAVYLCASSIGQGNEKLFFGSGTQLSVL.

This chain joins TRBV6-5 and TRBJ2-2, with TRBD1 matching over 8 bases. The CDR3 is 15 amino acids. Trimming at V came to 6 bases and at J to 1 base, leaving 4 bases not matched to a gene. The germline gives CDR1 MNHEY, CDR2 SVGAGI. The CDR3 DNA follows: TGTGCCAGCAGGCAACAGGGGGAGAACACCGGGGAGCTGTTTTTT. Translation: CASRQQGENTGELFF.

In regard to this clone: The sample contains more than one DNA sequence encoding this CDR3. V and J are TRBV11-2 and TRBJ2-7; 9 nucleotides match TRBD2. Germline CDR1 is SGHAT and CDR2 is FQNNGV. J lost 6 bases, V lost 5 bases, and 11 bases had no gene match. The CDR3 has 15 residues. The CDR3 region has the DNA TGTGCCAGCAGCCCTACAGTACGGCGGGAGGGCGAGCAGTACTTC. Amino acids: CASSPTVRREGEQYF.

On this clone: The same CDR3 also results from other DNA sequences found in this sample. The V gene is TRBV6-6, the J gene TRBJ1-2; D might be TRBD1 (6 bases). V was pared by 0 bases and J by 8 bases, with 10 bases between. Germline V gene lookup returns CDR1 MNHNY and CDR2 SVGAGI (reference sequence). CDR3 size: 13 residues. CDR3 loop: CASSYSGARGYTF. Here the CDR3 DNA reads TGTGCCAGCAGTTACTCGGGGGCTCGGGGCTACACCTTC.

This clone was detected a few times. This chain connects TRBV6-6 to TRBJ1-4; tentatively, D is TRBD1 (5 bases). CDR3 length: 14 residues. The germline V and J ends were trimmed by 6 bases and 5 bases, with 13 bases remaining between them. CDR1 is MNHNY, CDR2 SVGAGI, per germline (reference sequence). The CDR3 nucleotides are TGTGCCAGCAGGTCCGGGACCCTAAATGAAAAACTGTTTTTT. Translating it yields CASRSGTLNEKLFF.

This clone was detected once. V and J are TRBV13 and TRBJ2-1; D is perhaps TRBD2 (6 bases). The CDR3 length is 15 residues. V lost 8 bases and J lost 5, with 19 bases in between. CDR1 and CDR2 (germline): PRHDT, FYEKMQ (reference sequence). The CDR3 loop reads CASSTRDFSDNEQFF. The DNA of the CDR3 is TGTGCCAGCTCCACCCGGGACTTCTCTGACAATGAGCAGTTCTTC.